This T cell receptor beta chain emerged from a study of regulatory T cells in long-lasting Graves disease. Arm-PCR of CDR3 regions with iRepertoire HTBI primers generated TCR beta libraries. A single record per CDR3 protein comes from TCRdb applying MiXCR to the multiplex PCR reads. The data show around 400,000 distinct CDR3 sequences, about 16% seen once. Trimming took 8 bases from V and 6 from J, leaving 11 bases between them. Germline CDR1 reads MNHNS; CDR2 reads SASEGT. The CDR3 runs to 12 residues. Time point given: newly diagnosed GD, antithyroid drugs for less than 3 months. RNA isolated from PBMCs was used to make the TCR library. This clonotype has ten or more counts.

V is TRBV6-1 and J is TRBJ2-1, with D tentatively TRBD1 (5 bases). The sequence came from a female donor with Graves disease. This sample comprised peripheral blood mononuclear cells (PBMCs), obtained at new diagnosis, from a patient treated with antithyroid drugs. The CDR3 is CASGYRGNEQFF. The CDR3 DNA reads as TGTGCCAGCGGATATAGGGGCAATGAGCAGTTCTTC.